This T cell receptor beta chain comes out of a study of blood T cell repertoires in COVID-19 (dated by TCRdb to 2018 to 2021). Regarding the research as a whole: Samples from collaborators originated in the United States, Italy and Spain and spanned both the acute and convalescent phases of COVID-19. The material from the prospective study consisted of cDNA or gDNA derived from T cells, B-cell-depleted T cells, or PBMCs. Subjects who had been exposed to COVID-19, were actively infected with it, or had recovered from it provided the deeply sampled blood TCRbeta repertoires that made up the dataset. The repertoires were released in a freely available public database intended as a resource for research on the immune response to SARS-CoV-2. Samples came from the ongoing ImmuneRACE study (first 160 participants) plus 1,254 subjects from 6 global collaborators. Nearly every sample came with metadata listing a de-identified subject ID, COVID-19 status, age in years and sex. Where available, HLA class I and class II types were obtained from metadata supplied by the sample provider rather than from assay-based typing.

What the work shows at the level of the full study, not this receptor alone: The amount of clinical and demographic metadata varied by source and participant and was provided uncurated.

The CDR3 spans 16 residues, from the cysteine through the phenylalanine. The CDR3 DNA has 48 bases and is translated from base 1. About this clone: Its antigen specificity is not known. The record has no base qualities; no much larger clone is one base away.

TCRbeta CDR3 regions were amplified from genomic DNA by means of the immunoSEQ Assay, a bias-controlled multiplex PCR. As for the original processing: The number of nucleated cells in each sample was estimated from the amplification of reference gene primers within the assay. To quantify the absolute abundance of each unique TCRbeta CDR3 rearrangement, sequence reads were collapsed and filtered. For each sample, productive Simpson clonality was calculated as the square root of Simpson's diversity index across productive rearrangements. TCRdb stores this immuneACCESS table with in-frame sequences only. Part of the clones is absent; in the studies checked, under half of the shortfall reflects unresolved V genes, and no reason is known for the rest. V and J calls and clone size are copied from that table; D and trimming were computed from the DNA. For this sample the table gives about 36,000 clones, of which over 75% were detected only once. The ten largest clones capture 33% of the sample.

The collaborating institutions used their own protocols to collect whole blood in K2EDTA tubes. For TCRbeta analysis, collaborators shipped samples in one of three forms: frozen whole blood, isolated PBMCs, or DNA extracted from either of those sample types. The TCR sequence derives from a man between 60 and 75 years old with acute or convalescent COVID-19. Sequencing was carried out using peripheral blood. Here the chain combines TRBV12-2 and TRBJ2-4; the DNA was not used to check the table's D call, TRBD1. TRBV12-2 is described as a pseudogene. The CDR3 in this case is CASRPRTPIAKNIQYF. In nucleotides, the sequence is TGTGCAAGTCGCCCGCGGACACCTATAGCCAAAAACATTCAGTACTTC.